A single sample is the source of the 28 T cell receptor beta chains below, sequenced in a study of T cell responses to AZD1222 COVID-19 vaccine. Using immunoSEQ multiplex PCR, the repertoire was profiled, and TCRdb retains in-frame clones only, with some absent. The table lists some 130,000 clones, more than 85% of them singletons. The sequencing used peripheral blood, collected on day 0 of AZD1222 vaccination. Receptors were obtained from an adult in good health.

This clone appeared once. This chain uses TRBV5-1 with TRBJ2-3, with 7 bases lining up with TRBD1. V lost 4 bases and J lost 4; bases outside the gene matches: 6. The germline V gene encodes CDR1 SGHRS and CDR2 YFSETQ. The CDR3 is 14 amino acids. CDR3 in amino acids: CASSIDRAADTQYF. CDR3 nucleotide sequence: TGCGCCAGCAGCATAGACAGGGCGGCAGATACGCAGTATTTT.

Written as DNA, the CDR3 is TGTGCCAGCAAATTCCGGGACAGGGTTGAAAAACTGTTTTTT. Translation gives CASKFRDRVEKLFF. The chain combines TRBV2 with TRBJ1-4; 9 positions agree with TRBD1. The germline V gene has CDR1 SNHLY and CDR2 FYNNEI. The length of the CDR3 is 14 residues. V was clipped by 7 bases and J by 7 bases; unmatched bases: 7.

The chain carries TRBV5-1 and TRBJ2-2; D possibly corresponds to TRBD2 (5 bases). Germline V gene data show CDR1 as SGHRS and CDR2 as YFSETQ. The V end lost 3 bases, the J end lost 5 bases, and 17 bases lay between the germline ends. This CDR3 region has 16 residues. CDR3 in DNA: TGCGCCAGCAGCTCCTCCGCAGGAGGAGAAACCGGGGAGCTGTTTTTT. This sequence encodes CASSSSAGGETGELFF.

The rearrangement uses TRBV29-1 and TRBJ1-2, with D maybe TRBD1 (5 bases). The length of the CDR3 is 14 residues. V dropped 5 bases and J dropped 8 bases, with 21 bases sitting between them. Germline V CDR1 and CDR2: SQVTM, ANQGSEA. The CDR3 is CSVSSSGTSGGYTF. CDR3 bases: TGCAGCGTTTCATCCTCAGGGACCTCGGGCGGCTACACCTTC.

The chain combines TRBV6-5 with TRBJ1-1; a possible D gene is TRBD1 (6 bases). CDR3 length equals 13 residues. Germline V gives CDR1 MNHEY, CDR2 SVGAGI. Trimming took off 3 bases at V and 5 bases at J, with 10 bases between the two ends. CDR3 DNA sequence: TGTGCCAGCAGTTATACAGGGCGGACTGAAGCTTTCTTT. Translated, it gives CASSYTGRTEAFF.

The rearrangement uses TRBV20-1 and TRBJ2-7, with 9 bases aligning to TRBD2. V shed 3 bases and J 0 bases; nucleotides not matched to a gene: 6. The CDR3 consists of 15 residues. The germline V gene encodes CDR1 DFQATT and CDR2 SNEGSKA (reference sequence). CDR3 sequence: CSASSTSGYSYEQYF. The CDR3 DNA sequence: TGCAGTGCTAGTTCGACTAGCGGTTACTCCTACGAGCAGTACTTC.

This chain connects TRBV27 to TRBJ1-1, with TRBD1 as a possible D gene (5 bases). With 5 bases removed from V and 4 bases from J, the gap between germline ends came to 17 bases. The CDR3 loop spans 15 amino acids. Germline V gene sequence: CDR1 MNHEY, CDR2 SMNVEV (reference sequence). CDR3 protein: CASSLRPGGGTEAFF. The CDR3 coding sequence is TGTGCCAGCAGTCTGCGTCCTGGGGGGGGCACTGAAGCTTTCTTT.

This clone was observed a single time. The CDR3 loop is CASSKGQNTEAFF. The CDR3 coding sequence is TGTGCCAGCTCAAAGGGACAGAACACTGAAGCTTTCTTT. The chain combines TRBV18 with TRBJ1-1; D perhaps matches TRBD1 (6 bases). V lost 5 bases and J lost 1, with 8 bases in between. This CDR3 comprises 13 residues. The germline CDR1 and CDR2 sequences are KGHSH and LQKENI.

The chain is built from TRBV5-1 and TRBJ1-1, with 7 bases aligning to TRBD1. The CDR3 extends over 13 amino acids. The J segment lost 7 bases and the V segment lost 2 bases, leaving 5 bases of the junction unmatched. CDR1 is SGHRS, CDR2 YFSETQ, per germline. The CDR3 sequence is CASSLGGQGEAFF. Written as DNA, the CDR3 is TGCGCCAGCAGCTTAGGGGGCCAGGGTGAAGCTTTCTTT. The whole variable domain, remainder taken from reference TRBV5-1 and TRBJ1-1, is KAGVTQTPRYLIKTRGQQVTLSCSPISGHRSVSWYQQTPGQGLQFLFEYFSETQRNKGNFPGRFSGRQFSNSRSEMNVSTLELGDSALYLCASSLGGQGEAFFGQGTRLTVV.

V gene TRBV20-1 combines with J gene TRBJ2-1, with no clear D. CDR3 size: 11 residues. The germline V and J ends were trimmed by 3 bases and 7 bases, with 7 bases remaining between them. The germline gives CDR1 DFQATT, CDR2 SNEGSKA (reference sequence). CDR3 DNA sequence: TGCAGTGCTAGCTCACTGAATGAGCAGTTCTTC. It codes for CSASSLNEQFF.

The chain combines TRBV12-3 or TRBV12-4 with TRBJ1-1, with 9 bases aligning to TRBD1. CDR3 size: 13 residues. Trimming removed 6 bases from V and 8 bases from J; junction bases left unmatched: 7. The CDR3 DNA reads TGTGCCAGCAGAAAGGACAGGGGACTCGAAGCTTTCTTT. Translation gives CASRKDRGLEAFF.

Here the CDR3 DNA reads TGTGCCACCAGTGAAAAGGGACAGGGGAGACCCTACAATGAGCAGTTCTTC. Protein sequence: CATSEKGQGRPYNEQFF. V gene TRBV24-1 combines with J gene TRBJ2-1; 10 positions agree with TRBD1. Germline values: CDR1 KGHDR, CDR2 SFDVKD. The CDR3 has 17 amino acids. After removal of 4 bases from V and 2 bases from J, the junction contained 7 bases not matched to a gene.

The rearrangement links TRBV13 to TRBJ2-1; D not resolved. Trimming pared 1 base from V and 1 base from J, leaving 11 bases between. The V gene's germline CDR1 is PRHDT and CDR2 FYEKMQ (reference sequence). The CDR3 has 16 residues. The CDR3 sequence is CASSLVPRRSYNEQFF. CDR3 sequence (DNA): TGTGCCAGCAGCTTAGTCCCACGTAGGTCCTACAATGAGCAGTTCTTC.

Written as DNA, the CDR3 is TGTGCCAGCGCTGGCGGGACAAACACCGGGGAGCTGTTTTTT. As protein: CASAGGTNTGELFF. This chain links TRBV2 with TRBJ2-2; D is perhaps TRBD1 or TRBD2 (6 bases each). Germline V gene sequence: CDR1 SNHLY, CDR2 FYNNEI. The CDR3 is made up of 14 amino acids. The V and J ends lost 8 bases and 2 bases respectively, with 12 bases between them.

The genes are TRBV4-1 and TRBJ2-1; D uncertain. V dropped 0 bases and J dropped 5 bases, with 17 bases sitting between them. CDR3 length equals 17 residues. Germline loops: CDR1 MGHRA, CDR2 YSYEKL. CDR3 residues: CASSQDSGDFSDNEQFF. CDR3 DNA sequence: TGCGCCAGCAGCCAAGATTCAGGAGACTTTTCCGACAATGAGCAGTTCTTC.

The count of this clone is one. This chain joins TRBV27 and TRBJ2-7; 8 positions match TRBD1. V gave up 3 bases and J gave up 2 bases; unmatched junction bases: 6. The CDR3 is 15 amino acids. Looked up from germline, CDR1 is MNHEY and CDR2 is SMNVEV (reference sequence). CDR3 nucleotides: TGTGCCAGCAGTTTCGCAGGGGGCAGAACCTACGAGCAGTACTTC. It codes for CASSFAGGRTYEQYF.

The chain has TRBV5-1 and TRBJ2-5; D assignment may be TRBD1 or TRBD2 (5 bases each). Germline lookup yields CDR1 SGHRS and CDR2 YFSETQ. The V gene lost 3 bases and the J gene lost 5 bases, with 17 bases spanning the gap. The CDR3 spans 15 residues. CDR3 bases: TGCGCCAGCAGCTCCCGGGATCCAGGGCGGGAGACCCAGTACTTC. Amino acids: CASSSRDPGRETQYF.

CDR3 region: CASSLDRENTEAFF. The DNA for the CDR3 is TGTGCCAGCAGTCTCGACAGGGAGAACACTGAAGCTTTCTTT. The chain couples TRBV6-5 to TRBJ1-1; 7 bases are shared with TRBD1. The CDR3 extends over 14 amino acids. Looked up from germline, CDR1 is MNHEY and CDR2 is SVGAGI. Trimming at V came to 5 bases and at J to 1 base, leaving 4 bases not matched to a gene.

CDR3: CASSIRDRAFLEGYTF. CDR3 nucleotide sequence: TGTGCCAGTAGTATCCGGGACAGGGCGTTCTTAGAAGGCTACACCTTC. The chain employs TRBV19 and TRBJ1-2, with 9 bases aligning to TRBD1. CDR3 length equals 16 residues. V gave up 3 bases and J gave up 8 bases; unmatched junction bases: 13. Germline V gene sequence: CDR1 LNHDA, CDR2 SQIVND (reference sequence).

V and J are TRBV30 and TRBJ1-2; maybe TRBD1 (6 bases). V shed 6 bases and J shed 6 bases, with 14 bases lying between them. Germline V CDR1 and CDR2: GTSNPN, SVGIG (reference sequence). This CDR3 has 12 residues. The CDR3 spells CACVKGGNGYTF. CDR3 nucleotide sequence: TGTGCCTGCGTAAAGGGGGGGAATGGCTACACCTTC.

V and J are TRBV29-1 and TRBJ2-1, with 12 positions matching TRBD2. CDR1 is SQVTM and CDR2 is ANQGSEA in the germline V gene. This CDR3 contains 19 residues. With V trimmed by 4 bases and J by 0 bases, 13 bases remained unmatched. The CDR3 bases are TGCAGCGTTGTTCTGAGCGGACTAGCGGGACCGAGCTCCTACAATGAGCAGTTCTTC. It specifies CSVVLSGLAGPSSYNEQFF.

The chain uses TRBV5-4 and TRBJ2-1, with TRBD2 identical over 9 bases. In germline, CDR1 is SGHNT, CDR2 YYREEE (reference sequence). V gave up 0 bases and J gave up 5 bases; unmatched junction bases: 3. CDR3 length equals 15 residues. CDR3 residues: CASSLGLADHNEQFF. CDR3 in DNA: TGTGCCAGCAGCTTGGGACTAGCGGACCACAATGAGCAGTTCTTC. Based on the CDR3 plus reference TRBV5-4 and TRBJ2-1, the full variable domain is ETGVTQSPTHLIKTRGQQVTLRCSSQSGHNTVSWYQQALGQGPQFIFQYYREEENGRGNFPPRFSGLQFPNYSSELNVNALELDDSALYLCASSLGLADHNEQFFGPGTRLTVL.

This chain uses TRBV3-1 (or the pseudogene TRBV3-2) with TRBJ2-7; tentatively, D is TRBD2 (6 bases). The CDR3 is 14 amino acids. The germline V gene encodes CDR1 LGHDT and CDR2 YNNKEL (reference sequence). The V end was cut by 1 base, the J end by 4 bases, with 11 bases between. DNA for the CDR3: TGTGCCAGCAGCCAAGTCAGGGAGGATTACGAGCAGTACTTC. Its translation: CASSQVREDYEQYF.

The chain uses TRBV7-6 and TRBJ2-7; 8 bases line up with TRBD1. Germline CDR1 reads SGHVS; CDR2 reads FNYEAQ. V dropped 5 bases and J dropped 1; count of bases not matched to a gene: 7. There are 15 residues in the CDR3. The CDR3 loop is CASSGRTGWSYEQYF. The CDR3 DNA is TGTGCCAGCAGCGGACGGACAGGGTGGTCCTACGAGCAGTACTTC. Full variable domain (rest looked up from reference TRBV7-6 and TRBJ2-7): GAGVSQSPRYKVTKRGQDVALRCDPISGHVSLYWYRQALGQGPEFLTYFNYEAQQDKSGLPNDRFSAERPEGSISTLTIQRTEQRDSAMYRCASSGRTGWSYEQYFGPGTRLTVT.

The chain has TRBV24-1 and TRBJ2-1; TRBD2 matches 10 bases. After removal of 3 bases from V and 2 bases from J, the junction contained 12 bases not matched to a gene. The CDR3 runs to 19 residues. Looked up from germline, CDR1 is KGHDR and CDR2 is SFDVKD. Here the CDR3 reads CATSDAGTSANRPYNEQFF. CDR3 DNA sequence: TGTGCCACCAGTGATGCCGGGACTAGCGCCAACCGGCCCTACAATGAGCAGTTCTTC.

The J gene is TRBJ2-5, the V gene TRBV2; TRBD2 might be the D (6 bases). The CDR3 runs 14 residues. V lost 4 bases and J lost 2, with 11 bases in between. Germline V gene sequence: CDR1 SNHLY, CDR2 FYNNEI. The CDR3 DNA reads TGTGCCAGCAGTGGGGATAGCGGTCAAGAGACCCAGTACTTC. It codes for CASSGDSGQETQYF.

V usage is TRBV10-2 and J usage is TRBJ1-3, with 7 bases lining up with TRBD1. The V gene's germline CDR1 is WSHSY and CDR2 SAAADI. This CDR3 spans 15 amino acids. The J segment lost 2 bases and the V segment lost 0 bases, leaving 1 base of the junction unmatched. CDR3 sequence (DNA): TGCGCCAGCAGTGAGTCCACAGGGGCTGGAAACACCATATATTTT. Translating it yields CASSESTGAGNTIYF.

CDR3: CASSHRDRVYEQYF. CDR3 DNA: TGTGCCAGTAGCCACCGGGACAGGGTCTACGAGCAGTACTTC. The V and J genes are TRBV19 and TRBJ2-7; 9 positions match TRBD1. V lost 6 bases, J lost 3 bases, and 6 bases stayed unmatched. This CDR3 is built from 14 residues. CDR1 LNHDA and CDR2 SQIVND come from the germline V gene (reference sequence).